This is a list of T cell receptor beta chains from one sample in a study of CXCR3-negative and CXCR3-positive naive CD8 T cells. After re-calling the 5' RACE reads, TCRdb lists one entry per CDR3 protein, DNA absent. This sample's clone table lists over 70,000 distinct CDR3 sequences. Specimen: naive CXCR3- CD8+ T cells from blood. The receptors derive from a human donor in good health. Some clones in this sample may be carry-over from other donors' samples. CDR3s include the opening cysteine and the closing phenylalanine or tryptophan.

V gene	J gene	CDR3 protein
TRBV27	TRBJ2-6	CASSPLGVFGANVLTF
TRBV29-1	TRBJ2-5	CSAVLAGVEETQYF
TRBV5-6	TRBJ2-7	CASSGTLYEQYF
TRBV5-5	TRBJ2-7	CASSHVGGPDYEQYF
TRBV30	TRBJ1-1	CAHFTDNTEAFF
TRBV4-1	TRBJ2-3	CASSMGRFTDTQYF
TRBV2	TRBJ2-2	CASSSVGGTSGYANTGELFF
TRBV14	TRBJ2-1	CASSQSSYNEQFF
TRBV10-1	TRBJ1-1	CASSESLLDTEAFF
TRBV10-3	TRBJ2-1	CAISGVGGRNDEQFF
TRBV29-1	TRBJ1-1	CSVLMNTEAFF
TRBV12-3/TRBV12-4	TRBJ1-5	CASSPGPGNQPQHF
TRBV5-6	TRBJ1-1	CASSFPDSQNTEAFF
TRBV29-1	TRBJ2-3	CSVEGTSGDSTDTQYF
TRBV7-6	TRBJ2-1	CASSTPTSGIYNEQFF
TRBV27	TRBJ2-7	CASSRATRSYEQYF
TRBV28	TRBJ2-7	CASSSNSGLYSSYEQYF
TRBV19	TRBJ2-7	CASSDGPVNEQYF
TRBV9	TRBJ1-1	CASSVDLNTEAFF
TRBV3-1	TRBJ2-3	CASSLRDRLETQYF
TRBV2	TRBJ2-3	CASSFHRDREEDTQYF
TRBV28	TRBJ2-2	CASTLGGGNTGELFF